This T cell receptor beta chain was profiled in a study of T-cell memory formation after mild COVID-19. General study findings and limits: What remained unconfirmed was the SARS-CoV-2 specificity of second-wave clones peaking on day 37.

Regarding this clonotype: The antigen is not known.

Constant-segment-primed 5'RACE gave TCR alpha and TCR beta cDNA libraries with sample barcodes and UMIs. TCRdb itself ran the 5' RACE reads through MiXCR, one entry per CDR3 protein. The table includes 120,000 or so distinct CDR3 sequences, more than 15% detected once. The CDR3 covers 12 residues. V was shortened by 2 bases and J by 6 bases, with 5 bases between the two germline ends. Per germline, CDR1 SGHRS and CDR2 YFSETQ. The origin of this receptor is a man between 18 and 29 years old who had mild COVID-19 (a few samples of this study predate the infection). Cell type and time point are not known. The chain employs TRBV5-1 and TRBJ2-2; D unresolved. Sequencing was carried out using PBMCs or a T cell subset sorted from them (not recorded which). The CDR3 region is CASSFSAGELFF. CDR3 in DNA: TGCGCCAGCAGCTTTTCCGCCGGGGAGCTGTTTTTT.